The present TCR beta chain was sequenced within a study of T cell responses to AZD1222 COVID-19 vaccine. Overall study results and limits: Mostly white British, mostly female donors; authors suggested clonal diversity may be underestimated. Just six people given AZD1222 tested seropositive at baseline.

The V gene lost 2 bases and the J gene lost 3 bases, with 9 bases spanning the gap. The CDR3 is 13 residues long. Germline V gene sequence: CDR1 SGHNT, CDR2 YYREEE (reference sequence). Worth noting for this clone: Its matching antigen is unknown.

Assay: immunoSEQ multiplex PCR; the TCRdb copy retains only in-frame clones and omits some. The sample gives 66,000 or so clones, approximately 79% of which show up once; over 20% is in the top ten. This material consisted of peripheral blood, taken on day 0 of MenACWY control vaccination. The source of this sequence is an adult in good health. The chain combines TRBV5-4 with TRBJ2-7; a weak D match, TRBD1 (5 bases). The CDR3 bases are TGTGCCAGCAGCTTTGACAGTAACTACGAGCAGTACTTC. Translating gives CASSFDSNYEQYF.